These 5 T cell receptor beta chains share one sample of origin, sequenced in a study of response to subunit inactivated influenza vaccine. TCRdb used MiXCR to reprocess the RT-PCR reads, holding one entry per CDR3 protein. The sample comprises about 240,000 distinct CDR3 sequences, 9% to 15% of which are singletons, and approximately 8.3% rests with the top ten. Material: non-naive T cells sorted from PBMCs, obtained 14 to 15 days before vaccination. The receptors shown here come from a man over 45 who received an inactivated influenza vaccine.

This clonotype was seen many times. This chain links TRBV12-3 or TRBV12-4 with TRBJ1-2; possible D gene TRBD1, 5 bases. This CDR3 contains 14 residues. V lost 8 bases to trimming and J lost 2 bases, with 15 bases between them. In nucleotides, the CDR3 is TGTGCCAGCCTAGGCAAGGGGCAAAACTATGGCTACACCTTC. Translation: CASLGKGQNYGYTF.

This clonotype was detected ten times or more. The J gene is TRBJ2-7, the V gene TRBV10-3; a possible D gene is TRBD1 (5 bases). The CDR3 loop spans 16 amino acids. Trimming stripped 6 bases from V and 6 bases from J, with 24 bases between. Germline V gene lookup returns CDR1 ENHRY and CDR2 SYGVKD. The CDR3 DNA sequence: TGTGCCATCAGCCAGGGCGGTTTCGAGGACCGGTCCGAGCAGTACTTC. Translating gives CAISQGGFEDRSEQYF.

This clonotype occurred a few times. The CDR3 nucleotides read TGTGCCAGCAGTCCCGGGGACAGGGCATACAATGAGCAGTTCTTC. Translation gives CASSPGDRAYNEQFF. The chain joins TRBV27 to TRBJ2-1; 9 bases map to TRBD1. This CDR3 has 15 amino acids. The V gene's germline CDR1 is MNHEY and CDR2 SMNVEV (reference sequence). Unmatched junction bases numbered 6, after V lost 5 bases and J lost 4 bases.

The genes are TRBV7-8 and TRBJ1-5; D unresolved. CDR3 length: 14 residues. Germline V CDR1 and CDR2: SGHVS, FQNEAQ. Trimming took 1 base from V and 8 from J, leaving 12 bases between them. The CDR3 region is CASSLDNIFKPQHF. The CDR3, as DNA: TGTGCCAGCAGCTTAGATAACATCTTTAAGCCCCAGCATTTT.

This clonotype was counted at least ten times. The chain couples TRBV20-1 to TRBJ1-1; no reliable D call. CDR1 is DFQATT and CDR2 is SNEGSKA in the germline V gene (reference sequence). This CDR3 region has 12 residues. V was cut by 0 bases and J by 7 bases, with 9 bases left in between. The CDR3 nucleotides are TGCAGTGCTAGAGATTGGGGAGGTGAAGCTTTCTTT. Its protein product is CSARDWGGEAFF.